This T cell receptor (beta chain) was found in a study of T cells after yellow fever vaccination. Study-level background: Any fraction with a low cell number was prepared using SMART-Seq v4 Ultra Low Input. The study's findings and limits: FACS-sorted repertoires could contain abundant clonotypes contaminating from the bulk population. Boosting was followed by the reappearance of most primary-vaccination clones (roughly 96% CD4, 85% to 90% CD8).

Germline CDR1 and CDR2: GTSNPN and SVGIG (reference sequence). With V trimmed by 0 bases and J by 4 bases, 14 bases remained unmatched. This CDR3 is built from 18 residues. Comment on this clonotype: No antigen is known for it.

Template switching with 5'RACE generated the TCR cDNA and added a universal primer site and UMIs. Using its own MiXCR run on the 5' RACE reads, TCRdb lists one record per CDR3 protein. The table lists some 300,000 distinct CDR3 sequences, less than 4.5% of them singletons. This sample comprised PBMCs, obtained on the day of the yellow fever booster vaccination. V usage is TRBV30 and J usage is TRBJ2-4; 8 nucleotides agree with TRBD1. The TCR was taken from a man younger than 35 who received the YFV17D yellow fever vaccine. The CDR3 protein is CAWSVYIPDRQGKNIQYF. DNA of the CDR3: TGTGCCTGGAGTGTTTATATTCCGGACCGACAGGGGAAAAACATTCAGTACTTC.